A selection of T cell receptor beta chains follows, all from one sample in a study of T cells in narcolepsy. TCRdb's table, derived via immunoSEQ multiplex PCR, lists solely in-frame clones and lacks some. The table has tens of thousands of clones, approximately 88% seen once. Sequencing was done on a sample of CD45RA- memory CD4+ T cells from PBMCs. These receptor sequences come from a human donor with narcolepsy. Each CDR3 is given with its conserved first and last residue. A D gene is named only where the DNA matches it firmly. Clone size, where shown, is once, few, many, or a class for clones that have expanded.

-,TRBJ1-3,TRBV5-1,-,CASGSGISGNTIYF,TGCGCCAGCGGAAGTGGAATCTCTGGAAACACCATATATTTT
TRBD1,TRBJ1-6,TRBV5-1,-,CASSYGTDNSPLHF,TGCGCCAGCAGCTATGGGACAGATAATTCACCCCTCCACTTT
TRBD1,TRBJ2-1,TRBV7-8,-,CASSPGDSPNEQFF,TGTGCCAGCAGCCCTGGGGACAGCCCAAATGAGCAGTTCTTC
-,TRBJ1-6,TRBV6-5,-,CASSYSFGRSNSPLHF,TGTGCCAGCAGTTACTCTTTTGGACGGAGCAATTCACCCCTCCACTTT
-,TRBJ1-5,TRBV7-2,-,CASSEGSLQHF,TGTGCCAGCAGTGAGGGCTCACTCCAGCATTTT
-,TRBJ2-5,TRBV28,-,CASSFKAAETQYF,TGTGCCAGCAGTTTTAAGGCAGCAGAGACCCAGTACTTC
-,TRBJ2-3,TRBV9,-,CASSPGYSGDTQYF,TGTGCCAGCAGCCCCGGTTATAGTGGAGATACGCAGTATTTT
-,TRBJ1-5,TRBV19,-,CASARQNSNQPQHF,TGTGCCAGCGCAAGACAGAATAGCAATCAGCCCCAGCATTTT
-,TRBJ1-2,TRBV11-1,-,CASSPGTGVYGYTF,TGTGCCAGCAGCCCAGGCACCGGGGTCTATGGCTACACCTTC
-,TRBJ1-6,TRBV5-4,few,CASSLQEPMSPLHF,TGTGCCAGCAGTCTACAGGAACCCATGTCACCCCTCCACTTT
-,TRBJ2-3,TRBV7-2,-,CASSVDGDTQYF,TGTGCCAGCAGCGTGGACGGGGATACGCAGTATTTT
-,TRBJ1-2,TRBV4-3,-,CASSQAMGYGYTF,TGCGCCAGCAGCCAAGCAATGGGGTATGGCTACACCTTC
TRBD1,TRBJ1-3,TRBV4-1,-,CASSQVGALTGSNTIYF,TGCGCCAGCAGCCAAGTCGGCGCCCTGACAGGGAGTAACACCATATATTTT
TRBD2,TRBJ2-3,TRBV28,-,CASSGGGQGDTQYF,TGTGCCAGCAGTGGCGGGGGGCAGGGAGATACGCAGTATTTT
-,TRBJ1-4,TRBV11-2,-,CASSLAGQEKLFF,TGTGCCAGCAGCTTAGCGGGGCAAGAAAAACTGTTTTTT
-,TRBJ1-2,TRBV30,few,CAWSEEGAGGYTF,TGTGCCTGGAGTGAAGAAGGGGCGGGAGGCTACACCTTC
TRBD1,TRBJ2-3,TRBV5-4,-,CASARTGGFFPPDTQYF,TGTGCCAGCGCTAGGACAGGGGGATTTTTCCCGCCAGATACGCAGTATTTT
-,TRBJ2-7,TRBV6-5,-,CASSYSGTAGSYEQYF,TGTGCCAGCAGTTACTCGGGAACGGCTGGCTCCTACGAGCAGTACTTC
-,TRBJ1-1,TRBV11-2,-,CASSFKGNTEAFF,TGTGCCAGCAGCTTTAAAGGAAACACTGAAGCTTTCTTT
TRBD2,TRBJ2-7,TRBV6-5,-,CASLTRRGGSHEQYF,TGTGCCAGCCTAACGCGGCGCGGGGGGAGCCACGAGCAGTACTTC
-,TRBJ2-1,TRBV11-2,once,CASSHGSYNEQFF,TGTGCCAGCAGCCATGGGTCGTACAATGAGCAGTTCTTC
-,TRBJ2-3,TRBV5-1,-,CASSSDGYGQYF,TGCGCCAGCAGCTCAGATGGGTATGGGCAGTATTTT
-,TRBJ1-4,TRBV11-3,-,CASSSSWTHEKLFF,TGTGCCAGCAGCTCGAGTTGGACCCATGAAAAACTGTTTTTT
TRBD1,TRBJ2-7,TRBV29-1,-,CSVASDRDEQYF,TGCAGCGTCGCCTCGGACAGGGACGAGCAGTACTTC
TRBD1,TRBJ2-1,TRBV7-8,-,CASSSNRNRGAYNEQFF,TGTGCCAGCAGCTCCAACCGAAACAGGGGGGCGTACAATGAGCAGTTCTTC
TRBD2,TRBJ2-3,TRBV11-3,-,CASSPGGGPTDTQYF,TGTGCCAGCAGCCCCGGCGGGGGGCCGACAGATACGCAGTATTTT
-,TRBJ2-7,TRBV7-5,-,CARGGPEVDEQYF,TGTGCCAGAGGCGGGCCAGAAGTCGACGAGCAGTACTTC
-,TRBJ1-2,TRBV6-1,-,CASSEIGGGLNYGYTF,TGTGCCAGCAGTGAGATCGGCGGGGGCCTTAACTATGGCTACACCTTC
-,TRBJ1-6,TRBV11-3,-,CASTLTSNSPLHF,TGTGCCAGCACCCTGACATCGAATTCACCCCTCCACTTT
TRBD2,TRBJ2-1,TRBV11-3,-,CASSLAGQTSGKDNEQFF,TGTGCCAGCAGCTTAGCGGGCCAGACTAGCGGGAAGGACAATGAGCAGTTCTTC
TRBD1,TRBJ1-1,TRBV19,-,CASRTGTGGNTEAFF,TGTGCCAGTAGGACCGGGACAGGGGGGAACACTGAAGCTTTCTTT
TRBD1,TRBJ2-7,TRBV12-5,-,CASGWGTGAVYEQYF,TGTGCTAGTGGTTGGGGGACAGGGGCCGTCTACGAGCAGTACTTC
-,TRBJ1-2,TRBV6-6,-,CASRDGKNYGYTF,TGTGCCAGCAGGGACGGAAAAAACTATGGCTACACCTTC
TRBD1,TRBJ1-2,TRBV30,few,CAWSPDRGHYGYTF,TGTGCCTGGAGTCCCGACAGGGGGCACTATGGCTACACCTTC
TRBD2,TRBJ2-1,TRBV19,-,CASSIGREVNEQFF,TGTGCCAGTAGTATTGGGAGGGAGGTCAATGAGCAGTTCTTC
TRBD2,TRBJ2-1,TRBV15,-,CATSRGLAGGRNEQFF,TGTGCCACCAGCAGAGGACTAGCGGGGGGTCGAAATGAGCAGTTCTTC
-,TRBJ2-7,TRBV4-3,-,CASSQDRGVDEQYF,TGCGCCAGCAGCCAAGATCGGGGAGTGGACGAGCAGTACTTC
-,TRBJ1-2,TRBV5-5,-,CASSFEGYTF,TGTGCCAGCAGCTTTGAAGGCTACACCTTC
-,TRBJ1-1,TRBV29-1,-,CSARWGDTEAFF,TGCAGCGCCCGGTGGGGGGACACTGAAGCTTTCTTT
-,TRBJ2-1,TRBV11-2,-,CASSHWKLSNNEQFF,TGTGCCAGCAGCCATTGGAAACTTAGCAATAATGAGCAGTTCTTC
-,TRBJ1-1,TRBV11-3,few,CASSSAGIEAFF,TGTGCCAGCAGCTCGGCAGGTATTGAAGCTTTCTTT
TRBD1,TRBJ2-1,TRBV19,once,CASSTGGIYNEQFF,TGTGCCAGTAGTACAGGGGGCATCTACAATGAGCAGTTCTTC
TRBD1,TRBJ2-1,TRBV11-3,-,CASSLLGQGPNEQFF,TGTGCCAGCAGCTTATTGGGACAGGGCCCGAATGAGCAGTTCTTC
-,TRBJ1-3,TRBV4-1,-,CASSQEQTGNTIYF,TGCGCCAGCAGCCAAGAACAGACTGGAAACACCATATATTTT
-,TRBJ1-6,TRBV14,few,CASSLIEIRSPLHF,TGTGCCAGCAGCCTAATTGAAATTCGATCACCCCTCCACTTT